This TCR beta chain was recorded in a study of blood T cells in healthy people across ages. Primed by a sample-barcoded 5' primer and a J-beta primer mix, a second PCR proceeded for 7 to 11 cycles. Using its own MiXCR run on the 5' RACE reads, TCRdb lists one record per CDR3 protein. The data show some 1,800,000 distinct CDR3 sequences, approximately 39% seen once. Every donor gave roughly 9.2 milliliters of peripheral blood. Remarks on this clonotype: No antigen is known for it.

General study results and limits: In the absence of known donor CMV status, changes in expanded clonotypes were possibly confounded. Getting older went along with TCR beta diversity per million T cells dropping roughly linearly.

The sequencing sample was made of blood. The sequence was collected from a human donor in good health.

This CDR3 reads CASMGRPGANVLTF. The CDR3 coding sequence is TGTGCCAGCATGGGAAGGCCTGGGGCCAACGTCCTGACTTTC. The chain links TRBV6-5 to TRBJ2-6; D gene ambiguous. The CDR3 covers 14 residues. Germline V gene data show CDR1 as MNHEY and CDR2 as SVGAGI. V lost 7 bases to trimming and J lost 2 bases, with 9 bases between them.